This T cell receptor beta chain derives from a study of cytomegalovirus exposure and HLA in healthy donors. Notes on the study in general: TCR beta chains numbering approximately 150 were designated cytomegalovirus-associated.

Primers: 60 Vbeta forward and 13 Jbeta reverse. How the authors handled the data: Some 11 million shared chains were among the about 80 million unique TCR beta chains that a later analysis counted. Libraries were prepared by immunoSEQ multiplex PCR; TCRdb keeps only in-frame clonotypes and omits some of them. V, J and clone size reflect that table, while D and trimming were determined from the DNA. Of 130,000 to 150,000 clones listed, about 84% are singletons. As for this clone: Antigen: not known.

The length of the CDR3 is 13 residues. In germline, CDR1 is SSHAT, CDR2 FNYEAQ (reference sequence). Trimming pared 5 bases from V and 7 bases from J, leaving 11 bases between. Sequencing was carried out using PBMCs. The sequence came from a woman under 30 in good health and CMV-seropositive. The chain has TRBV7-7 and TRBJ2-2; TRBD2 might be the D (5 bases). The CDR3 is CASSPSGIGELFF. Written as DNA, the CDR3 is TGTGCCAGCAGCCCCTCGGGGATCGGGGAGCTGTTTTTT.